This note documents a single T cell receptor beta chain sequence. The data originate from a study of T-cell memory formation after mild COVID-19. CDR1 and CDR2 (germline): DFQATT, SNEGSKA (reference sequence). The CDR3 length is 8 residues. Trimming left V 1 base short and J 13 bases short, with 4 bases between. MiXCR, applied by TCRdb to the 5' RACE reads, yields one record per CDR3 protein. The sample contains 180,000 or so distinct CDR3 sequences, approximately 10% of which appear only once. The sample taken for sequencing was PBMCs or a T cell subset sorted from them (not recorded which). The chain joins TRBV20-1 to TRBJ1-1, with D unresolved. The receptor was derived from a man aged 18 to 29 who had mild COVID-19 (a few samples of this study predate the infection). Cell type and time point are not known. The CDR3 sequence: CSARVGFF. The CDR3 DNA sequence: TGCAGTGCTAGAGTTGGTTTCTTT.